This T cell receptor (beta chain) was observed in a study of CD8 T cells in ankylosing spondylitis. Trimming at V came to 3 bases and at J to 0 bases, leaving 5 bases not matched to a gene. The CDR3 extends over 15 amino acids. Germline loops: CDR1 SGHTA, CDR2 FQGNSA. Study observations and caveats: Clones tied to disease were said to be significantly enriched in matched ankylosing spondylitis synovial fluid.

This clonotype was picked up many times. Its matching antigen is unknown. 5'-RACE, quantitative and with molecular barcodes, yielded the TCR beta libraries. TCRdb re-called the 5' RACE reads with MiXCR, one entry per CDR3 protein. Here the sample spans tens of thousands of distinct CDR3 sequences, under 5.5% being singletons. The origin of this receptor is a male donor with ankylosing spondylitis or in good health (not recorded which). The material sequenced was blood, either unsorted or a sorted T cell fraction (not recorded which). V usage is TRBV7-2 and J usage is TRBJ2-7, with 7 bases identical to TRBD2. CDR3 amino acids: CASSLSGTSSYEQYF. The CDR3 nucleotides read TGTGCCAGCAGCTTGAGCGGGACCTCCTCCTACGAGCAGTACTTC.